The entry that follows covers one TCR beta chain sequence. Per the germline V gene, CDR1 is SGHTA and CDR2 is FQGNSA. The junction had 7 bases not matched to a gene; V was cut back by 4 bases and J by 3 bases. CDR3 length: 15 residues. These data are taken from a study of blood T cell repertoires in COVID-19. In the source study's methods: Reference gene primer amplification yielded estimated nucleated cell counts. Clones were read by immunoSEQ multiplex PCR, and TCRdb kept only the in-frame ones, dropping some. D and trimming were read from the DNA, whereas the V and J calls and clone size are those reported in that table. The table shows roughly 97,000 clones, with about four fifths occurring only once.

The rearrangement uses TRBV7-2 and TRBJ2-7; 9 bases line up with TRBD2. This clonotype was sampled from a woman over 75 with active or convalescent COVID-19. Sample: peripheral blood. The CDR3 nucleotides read TGTGCCAGCAGCTCAGACGGGACTAGCCTCTACGAGCAGTACTTC. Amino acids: CASSSDGTSLYEQYF.